A selection of T cell receptor beta chains follows, all from one sample in a study of T cells after yellow fever vaccination. In TCRdb, the 5' RACE reads were re-called with MiXCR into one record per CDR3 protein. The sample lists more than 350,000 distinct CDR3 sequences; roughly 10% were seen once. This specimen was PBMCs, taken on the day of the first yellow fever vaccination. The origin of the receptors is a man younger than 35 who received the YFV17D yellow fever vaccine. CDR3s include the opening cysteine and the closing phenylalanine or tryptophan. The D gene is left open where the match is weak. A row's size may be missing; if present it is once, few, many or a size class.

NA | TRBJ2-5 | NA | TRBV5-4 | 14 | TGTGCCAGCAGCTCTCCCCGGGGGCCTGAGACCCAGTACTTC | CASSSPRGPETQYF
once | TRBJ2-5 | TRBD2 | TRBV11-2 | 15 | TGTGCCAGCAGCCCCACTCCGGGGGGGCAAGAGACCCAGTACTTC | CASSPTPGGQETQYF
few | TRBJ2-7 | TRBD2 | TRBV20-1 | 18 | TGCAGTGCTAGAGAGGAGCAGGGGAGCGGGGGGACCTCCTACGAGCAGTACTTC | CSAREEQGSGGTSYEQYF
few | TRBJ2-5 | TRBD1 | TRBV11-2 | 15 | TGTGCCAGCAGCACCGGACAGGGCGTAGGAGAGACCCAGTACTTC | CASSTGQGVGETQYF
NA | TRBJ2-7 | TRBD1 | TRBV12-3/TRBV12-4 | 15 | TGTGCCAGCAGGAAAGGACAGGGGACCTTCTACGAGCAGTACTTC | CASRKGQGTFYEQYF
few | TRBJ2-1 | NA | TRBV4-2 | 13 | TGTGCCAGCAGCCACAACGCGGAGGATGAGCAGTTCTTC | CASSHNAEDEQFF
few | TRBJ2-3 | TRBD1 | TRBV18 | 16 | TGTGCCAGCTCACCACGGAGCAGGGGGCTGGCAGATACGCAGTATTTT | CASSPRSRGLADTQYF
NA | TRBJ1-1 | NA | TRBV4-3 | 16 | TGCGCCAGCAGCCTCGTCCCCGGACAGAGCTACACTGAAGCTTTCTTT | CASSLVPGQSYTEAFF
many | TRBJ2-3 | NA | TRBV19 | 12 | TGTGCCAGTAGCGGTCCCACAGATACGCAGTATTTT | CASSGPTDTQYF
few | TRBJ2-2 | TRBD1 | TRBV4-2 | 16 | TGTGCCAGCAGCCAAGAACCGGGACAGGGGGCCGGGGAGCTGTTTTTT | CASSQEPGQGAGELFF
few | TRBJ1-6 | NA | TRBV11-2 | 13 | TGTGCCAGCAGCTTAGTGATTGAGGCACCCCTCCACTTT | CASSLVIEAPLHF
many | TRBJ1-2 | NA | TRBV6-1 | 14 | TGTGCCAGCAGAACACCGGGGGGCGACGATGGCTACACCTTC | CASRTPGGDDGYTF
NA | TRBJ2-3 | NA | TRBV15 | 16 | TGTGCCACCAGCCGACTCTTTGGCCCTGACCCAGATACGCAGTATTTT | CATSRLFGPDPDTQYF
few | TRBJ2-5 | NA | TRBV5-1 | 14 | TGCGCCAGCAGCTTGGTGGGTGCTCAAGAGACCCAGTACTTC | CASSLVGAQETQYF
NA | TRBJ1-2 | NA | TRBV19 | 15 | TGTGCCAGTAGTACGTCCGCGGCCCTAATTTATGGCTACACCTTC | CASSTSAALIYGYTF
NA | TRBJ2-2 | NA | TRBV5-6 | 14 | TGTGCCAGCAGCTGGGAGGTCGGAACCGGGGAGCTGTTTTTT | CASSWEVGTGELFF
many | TRBJ2-2 | TRBD2 | TRBV5-1 | 17 | TGCGCCAGCAGCCGGACTAGCGGGGGGGCCCGAGCCGGGGAGCTGTTTTTT | CASSRTSGGARAGELFF
NA | TRBJ2-7 | NA | TRBV5-1 | 15 | TGCGCCAGCAGCAGAGACAACTGGGGCACCTACGAGCAGTACTTC | CASSRDNWGTYEQYF
NA | TRBJ2-1 | NA | TRBV27 | 13 | TGTGCCAGCAGTTTATCGATGGACTTCGAGCAGTTCTTC | CASSLSMDFEQFF
few | TRBJ1-5 | NA | TRBV15 | 14 | TGTGCCACCAGCAGACGACAGGAGGGTCAGCCCCAGCATTTT | CATSRRQEGQPQHF
few | TRBJ1-2 | TRBD1 | TRBV2 | 13 | TGTGCCAGCTGCCGGGACAGGGGATATGGCTACACCTTC | CASCRDRGYGYTF
NA | TRBJ1-2 | TRBD1 | TRBV4-1 | 17 | TGCGCCAGCAGCCAGGCGGACAGGGCCGTACATAACTATGGCTACACCTTC | CASSQADRAVHNYGYTF
few | TRBJ1-2 | NA | TRBV9 | 16 | TGTGCCAGCAGCGTAGCTGCATTAGGGGGAGACTATGGCTACACCTTC | CASSVAALGGDYGYTF
few | TRBJ1-5 | NA | TRBV7-9 | 14 | TGTGCCAGCAGCTCCGGGGCCCGCAATCAGCCCCAGCATTTT | CASSSGARNQPQHF
many | TRBJ2-3 | NA | TRBV12-3/TRBV12-4 | 14 | TGTGCCAGCAGTTTAGTTGGGGACACAGATACGCAGTATTTT | CASSLVGDTDTQYF
few | TRBJ1-5 | TRBD1 | TRBV6-1 | 14 | TGTGCCAGCAGTAAAGGCAGGGGGAATCAGCCCCAGCATTTT | CASSKGRGNQPQHF
NA | TRBJ1-6 | TRBD1 | TRBV7-2 | 13 | TGTGCCAGCAGCTTAGGGACAGGATCACCCCTCCACTTT | CASSLGTGSPLHF
NA | TRBJ2-3 | NA | TRBV20-1 | 15 | TGCAGTGCTAGAGATAGGGTCACTAGCACAGATACGCAGTATTTT | CSARDRVTSTDTQYF
NA | TRBJ1-5 | NA | TRBV5-1 | 14 | TGCGCCAGCAGCTTCACAGGTGGTAATCAGCCCCAGCATTTT | CASSFTGGNQPQHF
once | TRBJ1-5 | NA | TRBV2 | 15 | TGTGCCAGCACCACCCCGGATCAGGGGAATCAGCCCCAGCATTTT | CASTTPDQGNQPQHF
NA | TRBJ1-5 | NA | TRBV6-5 | 13 | TGTGCCAGCAGTTACTCTTTGAGTCAGCCCCAGCATTTT | CASSYSLSQPQHF
few | TRBJ1-6 | TRBD1 | TRBV19 | 13 | TGTGCCAGTCTGGGACAGCATAATTCACCCCTCCACTTT | CASLGQHNSPLHF
many | TRBJ2-2 | TRBD1 | TRBV7-9 | 15 | TGTGCCAGCAGCTTAAACAGGGGGTACACCGGGGAGCTGTTTTTT | CASSLNRGYTGELFF
NA | TRBJ2-6 | NA | TRBV12-3/TRBV12-4 | 16 | TGTGCCAGCGAGAGTAAAGGGGGCTCTGGGGCCAACGTCCTGACTTTC | CASESKGGSGANVLTF
few | TRBJ2-1 | TRBD1 | TRBV12-3/TRBV12-4 | 16 | TGTGCCAGCACCAACTTGGGACAGGGGGCAGATAATGAGCAGTTCTTC | CASTNLGQGADNEQFF
NA | TRBJ2-3 | NA | TRBV12-3/TRBV12-4 | 14 | TGTGCCAGCACCATGGGACGGCCTCGGGATACGCAGTATTTT | CASTMGRPRDTQYF
few | TRBJ2-2 | NA | TRBV10-3 | 16 | TGTGCCACAGCCCCGGACGGCTCCACAAACACCGGGGAGCTGTTTTTT | CATAPDGSTNTGELFF
few | TRBJ1-1 | NA | TRBV6-1 | 15 | TGTGCCAGCAGTCCGGCAGGACGATTTTGGGCTGAAGCTTTCTTT | CASSPAGRFWAEAFF